The 20 T cell receptor beta chains below were found in one sample sequenced in a study of blood T cell repertoires in COVID-19. The method was immunoSEQ multiplex PCR; TCRdb's version includes in-frame clones alone and lacks a portion of them. Of around 24,000 clones listed, around 88% are singletons. Sequenced material: peripheral blood. These receptors were collected from a human donor with active COVID-19. The donor label of this sample is uncertain.

The genes are TRBV7-3 and TRBJ2-1; D perhaps matches TRBD1 (5 bases). The CDR3 sequence is 13 residues long. V lost 3 bases to trimming and J lost 7 bases, with 10 bases between them. In germline, CDR1 is SGHTA, CDR2 FQGTGA. The CDR3 DNA is TGTGCCAGCAGCTTGGGGCCCGGGAATGAGCAGTTCTTC. This translates into CASSLGPGNEQFF.

This chain uses TRBV5-1 with TRBJ2-1; a weak D match, TRBD1 (5 bases). V shed 4 bases and J shed 7 bases, with 18 bases lying between them. The germline V gene has CDR1 SGHRS and CDR2 YFSETQ. This CDR3 spans 15 amino acids. CDR3 region: CASSPQGASRNEQFF. The DNA for the CDR3 is TGCGCCAGCAGCCCCCAAGGGGCTAGTCGGAATGAGCAGTTCTTC.

CDR3 sequence reads: CATATSPSTDTQYF. CDR3 nucleotide sequence: TGCGCCACCGCGACTTCGCCTAGCACAGATACGCAGTATTTT. The genes are TRBV10-1 and TRBJ2-3; D not resolved. Trimming took 10 bases from V and 0 from J, leaving 14 bases between them. The CDR3 is 14 residues long. CDR1 WNHNN and CDR2 SYGVQD come from the germline V gene (reference sequence).

V and J are TRBV9 and TRBJ1-4; D is possibly TRBD1 (6 bases). CDR1 is SGDLS and CDR2 is YYNGEE in the germline V gene. The CDR3 extends over 16 amino acids. V was trimmed by 2 bases and J by 0 bases, leaving 11 bases between them. The DNA of the CDR3 is TGTGCCAGCAGCGTCGCTTCAGGGGCAACTAATGAAAAACTGTTTTTT. Amino acid sequence: CASSVASGATNEKLFF.

This clone was found a few times. The chain couples TRBV5-4 to TRBJ2-7; 8 bases align to TRBD1. The CDR3 has 13 amino acids. The junction had 3 bases not matched to a gene; V was cut back by 4 bases and J by 3 bases. Germline V lookup: CDR1 SGHNT, CDR2 YYREEE (reference sequence). CDR3 loop: CASSGTGGYEQYF. The CDR3 bases are TGTGCCAGCAGCGGAACAGGGGGCTACGAGCAGTACTTC.

The chain is built from TRBV7-9 and TRBJ2-2, with D perhaps TRBD2 (5 bases). Germline CDR1 is SEHNR and CDR2 is FQNEAQ (reference sequence). This CDR3 has 15 amino acids. Deletions cut 5 bases from V and 2 bases from J, with 12 bases between. Here the CDR3 reads CASSPGSLNTGELFF. CDR3 in DNA: TGTGCCAGCAGCCCGGGATCTCTCAACACCGGGGAGCTGTTTTTT. The whole variable domain, filled in from reference TRBV7-9 and TRBJ2-2, reads DTGVSQNPRHKITKRGQNVTFRCDPISEHNRLYWYRQTLGQGPEFLTYFQNEAQLEKSRLLSDRFSAERPKGSFSTLEIQRTEQGDSAMYLCASSPGSLNTGELFFGEGSRLTVL.

The chain is built from TRBV3-1 (or the pseudogene TRBV3-2) and TRBJ2-2, with 10 bases lining up with TRBD2. The CDR3 loop spans 16 amino acids. Germline CDR1 is LGHDT and CDR2 is YNNKEL (reference sequence). Trimming removed 1 base from V and 7 bases from J; junction bases left unmatched: 6. The DNA of the CDR3 is TGTGCCAGCAGCCAAGGTCTAGCGGGAGAAGGCGGGGAGCTGTTTTTT. Translation: CASSQGLAGEGGELFF.

The chain links TRBV24-1 to TRBJ2-3; the D is unclear. The V gene lost 3 bases and the J gene lost 5 bases, with 5 bases spanning the gap. This CDR3 region has 12 residues. Germline loops: CDR1 KGHDR, CDR2 SFDVKD. The DNA for the CDR3 is TGTGCCACCAGTGATACAAAAGATACGCAGTATTTT. Its protein product is CATSDTKDTQYF.

The chain recombines TRBV6-5 with TRBJ1-2, with TRBD1 as a possible D gene (5 bases). V was cut by 5 bases and J by 6 bases, with 13 bases left in between. The CDR3 consists of 13 residues. CDR1 MNHEY and CDR2 SVGAGI come from the germline V gene. CDR3 coding DNA: TGTGCCAGCAGTATGCAGGGAAGGGATGGCTACACCTTC. Translating gives CASSMQGRDGYTF.

This chain links TRBV3-1 (or the pseudogene TRBV3-2) with TRBJ1-5; D perhaps matches TRBD1 (6 bases). The V gene lost 3 bases and the J gene lost 9 bases, with 9 bases spanning the gap. The CDR3 covers 12 residues. Germline V CDR1 and CDR2: LGHDT, YNNKEL (reference sequence). CDR3 region: CASSQTGRPQHF. The DNA of the CDR3 is TGTGCCAGCAGCCAGACAGGAAGGCCCCAGCATTTT.

CDR3 bases: TGTGCCAGCAACCGACAGGGGCTAGACTATGGCTACACCTTC. Translated, it gives CASNRQGLDYGYTF. J is TRBJ1-2 and V is TRBV6-5; 8 bases fit TRBD1. Germline V lookup: CDR1 MNHEY, CDR2 SVGAGI. V lost 7 bases to trimming and J lost 3 bases; unmatched junction nucleotides: 7. CDR3 length: 14 residues.

This sequence joins TRBV19 and TRBJ1-1; TRBD1 matches 9 bases. Germline V gene sequence: CDR1 LNHDA, CDR2 SQIVND (reference sequence). J lost 4 bases, V lost 1 base, and 10 bases had no gene match. The CDR3 runs 17 residues. CDR3 coding DNA: TGTGCCAGTAGTATAGGGTACAGGGGGCCACGGCTCACTGAAGCTTTCTTT. It specifies CASSIGYRGPRLTEAFF.

The gene calls are TRBV7-2 and TRBJ1-2; D may be TRBD1 (5 bases). Trimming removed 5 bases from V and 5 bases from J, with 15 bases in between. CDR3 length: 14 amino acids. From germline, CDR1 is SGHTA and CDR2 FQGNSA. CDR3 nucleotide sequence: TGTGCCAGCAGCCGTCCGACAGAGAAGTATGGCTACACCTTC. Protein product: CASSRPTEKYGYTF.

The J gene is TRBJ2-7, the V gene TRBV6-5, with 7 bases matching TRBD1. The CDR3 contains 15 residues. From germline, CDR1 is MNHEY and CDR2 SVGAGI. Trimming at V came to 2 bases and at J to 0 bases, leaving 4 bases not matched to a gene. CDR3 sequence reads: CASSYRAGGSYEQYF. The CDR3, as DNA: TGTGCCAGCAGTTACCGGGCAGGGGGCTCCTACGAGCAGTACTTC.

The rearrangement uses TRBV19 and TRBJ2-7, with 7 positions matching TRBD1. The junction had 4 bases not matched to a gene; V was cut back by 3 bases and J by 2 bases. This CDR3 is 14 amino acids long. CDR1 LNHDA and CDR2 SQIVND come from the germline V gene (reference sequence). CDR3 DNA: TGTGCCAGTAGTATGGGGACAGTTACCTACGAGCAGTACTTC. The encoded protein is CASSMGTVTYEQYF.

This chain connects TRBV4-3 to TRBJ2-1; TRBD2 agrees at 7 bases. This CDR3 region has 13 residues. CDR1 and CDR2 from the germline V gene are LGHNA and YSLEER. V lost 4 bases, J lost 9 bases, and 6 bases stayed unmatched. As DNA, the CDR3 is TGCGCCAGCAGCCTGGAGGCGGGAGCTGAGCAGTTCTTC. Protein: CASSLEAGAEQFF.

J is TRBJ2-1 and V is TRBV5-1; the match to TRBD2 covers 11 bases. Germline V gene data show CDR1 as SGHRS and CDR2 as YFSETQ. V lost 0 bases and J lost 9; bases outside the gene matches: 14. The length of the CDR3 is 18 residues. The CDR3 loop reads CASSLGGRLAGGLGEQFF. The CDR3 DNA follows: TGCGCCAGCAGCTTGGGGGGTCGGCTAGCGGGAGGACTCGGTGAGCAGTTCTTC.

The J gene is TRBJ1-1, the V gene TRBV11-3; D is undetermined. V lost 5 bases and J 1 base, leaving 17 bases between the germline ends. The germline CDR1 and CDR2 sequences are SGHNT and YENEEA. The CDR3 has 16 amino acids. CDR3 sequence: CASSVRGWAPNTEAFF. The DNA of the CDR3 is TGTGCCAGCAGCGTAAGAGGGTGGGCCCCGAACACTGAAGCTTTCTTT. Full variable domain (rest looked up from reference TRBV11-3 and TRBJ1-1): EAGVVQSPRYKIIEKKQPVAFWCNPISGHNTLYWYLQNLGQGPELLIRYENEEAVDDSQLPKDRFSAERLKGVDSTLKIQPAELGDSAVYLCASSVRGWAPNTEAFFGQGTRLTVV.

This chain links TRBV19 with TRBJ2-3; possible D gene TRBD2, 5 bases. V was cut by 1 base and J by 8 bases, with 16 bases left in between. The CDR3 has 15 amino acids. CDR1 is LNHDA and CDR2 is SQIVND in the germline V gene (reference sequence). CDR3 DNA sequence: TGTGCCAGTAGTATAGGTACTAGAGGTGCGGTTACGCAGTATTTT. Translating gives CASSIGTRGAVTQYF.

The chain combines TRBV6-1 with TRBJ2-3, with D perhaps TRBD2 (6 bases). Trimming took 2 bases from V and 4 from J, leaving 13 bases between them. This CDR3 region has 15 residues. Per germline, CDR1 MNHNS and CDR2 SASEGT. The CDR3 protein is CASSELRGVSDTQYF. The CDR3 DNA reads as TGTGCCAGCAGTGAACTTCGCGGGGTCTCAGATACGCAGTATTTT.